This is a list of T cell receptor beta chains from one sample in a study of CD8+ T cells in alopecia areata. Some clones are missing from TCRdb's copy, which holds only in-frame ones; the method was immunoSEQ multiplex PCR. The table records 200,000 or so clones, more than 45% of them present only once. Sequences were derived from CD4+ T cells sorted from blood, sampled at week 24, from a patient treated with tofacitinib. The receptors derive from a human donor with alopecia areata. CDR3s include the opening cysteine and the closing phenylalanine or tryptophan. The order of the fields is D gene, J gene, clone size, V gene, CDR3 protein, CDR3 DNA. A D gene is named only where the DNA matches it firmly. Size values are once, few and many counts, or a class for expanded clones, and some rows have none.

NA | TRBJ2-5 | once | TRBV2 | CASSESVVPGETQYF | TGTGCCAGCAGTGAGTCTGTCGTCCCGGGGGAGACCCAGTACTTC
NA | TRBJ2-1 | few | TRBV7-2 | CASTPEPLGNEQFF | TGTGCCAGCACCCCGGAACCCCTGGGGAATGAGCAGTTCTTC
NA | TRBJ2-1 | NA | TRBV6-1 | CASSKGTSARVEQFF | TGTGCCAGCAGTAAAGGGACTTCCGCGCGTGTTGAGCAGTTCTTC
NA | TRBJ1-3 | NA | TRBV30 | CACSGNTIYF | TGTGCCTGCTCTGGAAACACCATATATTTT
NA | TRBJ2-1 | NA | TRBV7-9 | CASRIGDNEQFF | TGTGCCAGCAGAATAGGGGACAATGAGCAGTTCTTC
NA | TRBJ1-2 | NA | TRBV6-1 | CAISARGQTNYGYTF | TGTGCCATCAGTGCCCGCGGACAGACTAACTATGGCTACACCTTC
TRBD2 | TRBJ2-1 | NA | TRBV15 | CATSRTMGLAGGNEQFF | TGTGCCACCAGCAGGACTATGGGACTCGCGGGGGGGAATGAGCAGTTCTTC
NA | TRBJ2-7 | NA | TRBV29-1 | CSAWGNSYEQYF | TGCAGCGCGTGGGGCAACTCCTACGAGCAGTACTTC
TRBD2 | TRBJ2-4 | few | TRBV29-1 | CSAEGGGLDIQYF | TGCAGCGCCGAGGGCGGGGGGCTGGACATTCAGTACTTC
TRBD2 | TRBJ2-1 | NA | TRBV6-5 | CASRSLAGELNEQFF | TGTGCCAGCAGATCACTAGCGGGAGAGTTGAATGAGCAGTTCTTC
TRBD1 | TRBJ1-1 | NA | TRBV7-9 | CASSVTGPTEAFF | TGTGCCAGCAGCGTGACAGGGCCCACTGAAGCTTTCTTT
TRBD2 | TRBJ2-2 | few | TRBV6-1 | CASSVAGGPVTGELFF | TGTGCCAGCAGTGTAGCGGGAGGGCCGGTCACCGGGGAGCTGTTTTTT
NA | TRBJ2-5 | NA | TRBV5-6 | CASSLNPRGGETQYF | TGTGCCAGCAGCTTGAATCCCAGGGGTGGGGAGACCCAGTACTTC
NA | TRBJ2-2 | NA | TRBV7-2 | CASSLDRGVELFF | TGTGCCAGCAGCTTAGATCGAGGTGTGGAGCTGTTTTTT
TRBD1 | TRBJ2-4 | once | TRBV4-2 | CASSPKGQGARLAKNIQYF | TGTGCCAGCAGCCCTAAGGGGCAGGGGGCGAGGTTAGCCAAAAACATTCAGTACTTC